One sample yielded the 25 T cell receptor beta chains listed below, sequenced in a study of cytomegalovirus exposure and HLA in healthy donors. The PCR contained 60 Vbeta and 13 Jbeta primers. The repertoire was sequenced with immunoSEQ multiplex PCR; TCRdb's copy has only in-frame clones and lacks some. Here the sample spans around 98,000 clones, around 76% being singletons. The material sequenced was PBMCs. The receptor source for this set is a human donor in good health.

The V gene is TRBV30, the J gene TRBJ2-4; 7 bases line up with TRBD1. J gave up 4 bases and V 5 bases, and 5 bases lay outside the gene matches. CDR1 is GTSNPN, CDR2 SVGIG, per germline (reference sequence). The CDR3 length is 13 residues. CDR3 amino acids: CAWARQGKNIQYF. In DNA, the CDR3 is TGTGCCTGGGCTAGACAGGGAAAAAACATTCAGTACTTC.

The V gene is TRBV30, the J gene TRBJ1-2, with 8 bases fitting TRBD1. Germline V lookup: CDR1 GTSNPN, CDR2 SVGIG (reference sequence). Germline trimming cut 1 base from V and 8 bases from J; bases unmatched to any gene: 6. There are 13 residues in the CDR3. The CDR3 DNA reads TGTGCCTGGAGTGGGACAGGGTATGGGGGCTACACCTTC. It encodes CAWSGTGYGGYTF. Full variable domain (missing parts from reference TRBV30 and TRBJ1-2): SQTIHQWPATLVQPVGSPLSLECTVEGTSNPNLYWYRQAAGRGLQLLFYSVGIGQISSEVPQNLSASRPQDRQFILSSKKLLLSDSGFYLCAWSGTGYGGYTFGSGTRLTVV.

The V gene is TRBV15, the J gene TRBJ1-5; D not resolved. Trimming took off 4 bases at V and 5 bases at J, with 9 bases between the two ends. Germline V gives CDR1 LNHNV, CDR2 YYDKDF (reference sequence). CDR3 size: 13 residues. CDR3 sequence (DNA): TGTGCCACCAGCAACGGGGTCCATCAGCCCCAGCATTTT. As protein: CATSNGVHQPQHF.

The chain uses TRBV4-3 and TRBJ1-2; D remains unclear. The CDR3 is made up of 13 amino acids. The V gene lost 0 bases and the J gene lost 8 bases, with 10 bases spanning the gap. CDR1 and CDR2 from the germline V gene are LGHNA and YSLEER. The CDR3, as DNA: TGCGCCAGCAGCCAAGAGCGCTGGAGGGGCTACACCTTC. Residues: CASSQERWRGYTF.

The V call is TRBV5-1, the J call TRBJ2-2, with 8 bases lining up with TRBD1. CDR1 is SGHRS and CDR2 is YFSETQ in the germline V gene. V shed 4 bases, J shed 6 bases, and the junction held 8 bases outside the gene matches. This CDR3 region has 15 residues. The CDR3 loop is CASSAGTGIPGELFF. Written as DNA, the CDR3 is TGCGCCAGCAGCGCCGGGACAGGTATCCCCGGGGAGCTGTTTTTT.

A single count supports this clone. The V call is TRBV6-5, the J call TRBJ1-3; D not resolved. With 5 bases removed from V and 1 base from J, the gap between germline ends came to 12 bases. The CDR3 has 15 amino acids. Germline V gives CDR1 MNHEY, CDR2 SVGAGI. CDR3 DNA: TGTGCCAGCAGTCCCCTCCGGTTATCTGGAAACACCATATATTTT. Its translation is CASSPLRLSGNTIYF.

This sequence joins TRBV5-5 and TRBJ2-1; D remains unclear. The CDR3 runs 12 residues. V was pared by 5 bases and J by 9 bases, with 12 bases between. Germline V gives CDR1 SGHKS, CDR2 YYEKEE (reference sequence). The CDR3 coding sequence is TGTGCCAGCAGACCCGTCACGGGTGAGCAGTTCTTC. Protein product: CASRPVTGEQFF.

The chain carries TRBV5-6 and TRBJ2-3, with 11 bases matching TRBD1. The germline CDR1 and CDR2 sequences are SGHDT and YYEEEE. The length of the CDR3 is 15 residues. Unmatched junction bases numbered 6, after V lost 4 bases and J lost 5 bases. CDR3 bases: TGTGCCAGCAGCCGACCGGGACAGGGGGGAGATACGCAGTATTTT. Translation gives CASSRPGQGGDTQYF.

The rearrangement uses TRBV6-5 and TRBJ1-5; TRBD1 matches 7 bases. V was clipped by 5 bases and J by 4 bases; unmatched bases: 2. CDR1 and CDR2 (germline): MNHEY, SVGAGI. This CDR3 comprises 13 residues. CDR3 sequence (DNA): TGTGCCAGCAGTGTACAGGGGAATCAGCCCCAGCATTTT. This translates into CASSVQGNQPQHF.

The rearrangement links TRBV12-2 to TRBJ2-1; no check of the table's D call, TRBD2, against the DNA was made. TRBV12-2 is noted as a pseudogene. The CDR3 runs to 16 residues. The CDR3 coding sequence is TGTGCAAGTCGCCTGGGTCGGGGGGGGATTTGGAATGAGCAGTTCTTC. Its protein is CASRLGRGGIWNEQFF.

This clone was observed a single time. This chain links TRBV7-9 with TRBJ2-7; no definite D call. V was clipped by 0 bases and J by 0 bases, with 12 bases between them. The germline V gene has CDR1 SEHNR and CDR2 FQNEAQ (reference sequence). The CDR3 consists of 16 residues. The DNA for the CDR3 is TGTGCCAGCAGCTTAGCAGGCAGCTACTACTCCTACGAGCAGTACTTC. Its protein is CASSLAGSYYSYEQYF.

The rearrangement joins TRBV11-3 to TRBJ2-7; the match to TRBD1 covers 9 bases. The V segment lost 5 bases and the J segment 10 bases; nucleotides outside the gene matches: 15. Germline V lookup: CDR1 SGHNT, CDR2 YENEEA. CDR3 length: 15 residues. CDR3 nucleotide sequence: TGTGCCAGCAGCCTAACCGTGGGACAGGGAGGACCTCAGTACTTC. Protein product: CASSLTVGQGGPQYF.

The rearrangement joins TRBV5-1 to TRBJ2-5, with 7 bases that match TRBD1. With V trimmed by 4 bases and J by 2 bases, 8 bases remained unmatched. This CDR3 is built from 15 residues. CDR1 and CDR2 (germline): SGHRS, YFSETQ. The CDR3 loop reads CASSPLGTAQETQYF. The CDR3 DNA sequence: TGCGCCAGCAGCCCGCTTGGGACAGCGCAAGAGACCCAGTACTTC.

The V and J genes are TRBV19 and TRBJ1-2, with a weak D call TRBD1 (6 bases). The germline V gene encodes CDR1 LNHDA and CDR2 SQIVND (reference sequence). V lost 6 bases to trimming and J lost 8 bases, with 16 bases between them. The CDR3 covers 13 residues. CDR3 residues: CASRKQGSEGYTF. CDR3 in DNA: TGTGCCAGTAGGAAACAGGGTTCGGAGGGCTACACCTTC.

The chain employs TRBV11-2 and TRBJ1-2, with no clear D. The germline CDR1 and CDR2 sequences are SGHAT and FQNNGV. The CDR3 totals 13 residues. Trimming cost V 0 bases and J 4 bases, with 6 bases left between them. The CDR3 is CASSLDQIYGYTF. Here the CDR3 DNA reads TGTGCCAGCAGCTTAGACCAGATCTATGGCTACACCTTC.

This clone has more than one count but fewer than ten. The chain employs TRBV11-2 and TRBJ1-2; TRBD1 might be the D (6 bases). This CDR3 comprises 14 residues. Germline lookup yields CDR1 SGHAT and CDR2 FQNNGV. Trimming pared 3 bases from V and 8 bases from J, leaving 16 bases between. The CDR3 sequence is CASSLIATGSGYTF. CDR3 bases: TGTGCCAGCAGCTTGATCGCGACAGGTTCAGGCTACACCTTC. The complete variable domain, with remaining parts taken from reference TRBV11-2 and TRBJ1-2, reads EAGVAQSPRYKIIEKRQSVAFWCNPISGHATLYWYQQILGQGPKLLIQFQNNGVVDDSQLPKDRFSAERLKGVDSTLKIQPAKLEDSAVYLCASSLIATGSGYTFGSGTRLTVV.

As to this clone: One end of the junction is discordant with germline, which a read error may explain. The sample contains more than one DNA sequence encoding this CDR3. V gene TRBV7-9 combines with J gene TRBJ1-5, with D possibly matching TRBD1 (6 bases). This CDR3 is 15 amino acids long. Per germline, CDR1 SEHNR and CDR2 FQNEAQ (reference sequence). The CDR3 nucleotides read TGTGCTAGCAGCTGGACAGAGCAGCCTAATCAGCCCCAGCATTTT. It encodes CASSWTEQPNQPQHF.

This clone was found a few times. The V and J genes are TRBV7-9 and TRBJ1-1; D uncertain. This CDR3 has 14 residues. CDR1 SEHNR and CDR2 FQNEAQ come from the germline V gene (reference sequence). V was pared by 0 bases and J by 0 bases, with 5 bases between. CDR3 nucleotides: TGTGCCAGCAGCTTAGCCACGGTGAACACTGAAGCTTTCTTT. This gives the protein CASSLATVNTEAFF. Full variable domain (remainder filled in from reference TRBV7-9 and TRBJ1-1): DTGVSQNPRHKITKRGQNVTFRCDPISEHNRLYWYRQTLGQGPEFLTYFQNEAQLEKSRLLSDRFSAERPKGSFSTLEIQRTEQGDSAMYLCASSLATVNTEAFFGQGTRLTVV.

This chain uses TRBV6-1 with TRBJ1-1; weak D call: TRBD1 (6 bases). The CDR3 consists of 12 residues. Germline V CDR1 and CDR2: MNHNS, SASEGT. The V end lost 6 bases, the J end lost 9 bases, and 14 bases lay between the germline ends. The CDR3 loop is CASRPTGSKAFF. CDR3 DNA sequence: TGTGCCAGCAGACCCACAGGGAGTAAAGCTTTCTTT.

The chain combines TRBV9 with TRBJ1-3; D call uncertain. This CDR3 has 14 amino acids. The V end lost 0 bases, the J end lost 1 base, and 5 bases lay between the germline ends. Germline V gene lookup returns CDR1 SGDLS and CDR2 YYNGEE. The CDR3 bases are TGTGCCAGCAGCGTAGTAGAGTCTGGAAACACCATATATTTT. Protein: CASSVVESGNTIYF.

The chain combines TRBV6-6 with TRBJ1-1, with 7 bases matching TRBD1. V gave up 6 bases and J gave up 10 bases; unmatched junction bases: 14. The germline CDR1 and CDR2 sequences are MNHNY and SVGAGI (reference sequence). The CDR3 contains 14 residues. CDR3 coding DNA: TGTGCCAGCAGCCCCGACCTTGGACAGGCCATAGCTTTCTTT. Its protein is CASSPDLGQAIAFF.

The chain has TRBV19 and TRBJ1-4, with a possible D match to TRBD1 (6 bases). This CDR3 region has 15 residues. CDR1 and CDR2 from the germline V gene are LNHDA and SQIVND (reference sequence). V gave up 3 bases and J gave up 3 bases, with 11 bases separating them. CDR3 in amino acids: CASSIWRTANEKLFF. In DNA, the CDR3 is TGTGCCAGTAGTATTTGGAGGACAGCTAATGAAAAACTGTTTTTT.

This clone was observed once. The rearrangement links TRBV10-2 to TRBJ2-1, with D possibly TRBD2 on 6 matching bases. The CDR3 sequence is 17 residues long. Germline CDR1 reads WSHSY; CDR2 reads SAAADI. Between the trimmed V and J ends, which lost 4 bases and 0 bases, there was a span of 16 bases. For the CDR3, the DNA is TGCGCCAGCAGTGCACGGACGGGAGCGAGCTCCTACAATGAGCAGTTCTTC. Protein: CASSARTGASSYNEQFF.

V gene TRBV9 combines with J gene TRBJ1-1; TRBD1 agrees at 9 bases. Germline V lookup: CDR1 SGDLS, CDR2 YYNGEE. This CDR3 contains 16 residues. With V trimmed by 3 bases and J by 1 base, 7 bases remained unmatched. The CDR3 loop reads CASSAGTGLTNTEAFF. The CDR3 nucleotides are TGTGCCAGCAGCGCCGGGACAGGGCTTACGAACACTGAAGCTTTCTTT. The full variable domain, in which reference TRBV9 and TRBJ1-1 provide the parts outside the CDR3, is DSGVTQTPKHLITATGQRVTLRCSPRSGDLSVYWYQQSLDQGLQFLIQYYNGEERAKGNILERFSAQQFPDLHSELNLSSLELGDSALYFCASSAGTGLTNTEAFFGQGTRLTVV.

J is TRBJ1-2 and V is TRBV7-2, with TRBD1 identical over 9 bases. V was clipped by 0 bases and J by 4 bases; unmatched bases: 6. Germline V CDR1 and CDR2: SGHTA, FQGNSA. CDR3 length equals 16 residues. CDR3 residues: CASSLAGGGQGYGYTF. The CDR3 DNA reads TGTGCCAGCAGCTTAGCCGGAGGGGGACAGGGCTATGGCTACACCTTC. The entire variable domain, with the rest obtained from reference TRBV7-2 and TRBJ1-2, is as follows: GAGVSQSPSNKVTEKGKDVELRCDPISGHTALYWYRQSLGQGLEFLIYFQGNSAPDKSGLPSDRFSAERTGGSVSTLTIQRTQQEDSAVYLCASSLAGGGQGYGYTFGSGTRLTVV.